One TCR beta chain is described in this entry. This entry belongs to a study of cytomegalovirus exposure and HLA in healthy donors. V was clipped by 5 bases and J by 5 bases, with 9 bases between them. The CDR3 is 12 residues long. The germline V gene encodes CDR1 SGHTA and CDR2 FQGTGA. The study ran its PCR with 60 Vbeta and 13 Jbeta primers. Clones were sequenced by immunoSEQ multiplex PCR, and TCRdb holds only the in-frame ones, with some missing. The sample carries roughly 200,000 clones, 75% to 85% recorded once. Sequenced: PBMCs. The sequence was collected from an older woman in good health and CMV-seropositive. This chain joins TRBV7-3 and TRBJ2-5; no firm D call. In DNA, the CDR3 is TGTGCCAGCAGCCGACCCGGGGAGACCCAGTACTTC. It encodes CASSRPGETQYF. The whole variable domain, filled in from reference TRBV7-3 and TRBJ2-5, reads GAGVSQTPSNKVTEKGKYVELRCDPISGHTALYWYRQSLGQGPEFLIYFQGTGAADDSGLPNDRFFAVRPEGSVSTLKIQRTERGDSAVYLCASSRPGETQYFGPGTRLLVL.